This paragraph reports one TCR beta chain. This clone appeared a few times. Its antigen is still unknown. Base qualities are not provided; no much larger clone lies one nucleotide away. TCRbeta CDR3 regions were amplified from genomic DNA using the immunoSEQ Assay, a bias-controlled multiplex PCR. The original methods were these. The number of nucleated cells in each sample was estimated by amplification of reference gene primers within the assay. To quantify the absolute abundance of each unique TCRbeta CDR3 rearrangement, sequence reads were collapsed and filtered. For each sample, productive Simpson clonality was calculated as the square root of Simpson's diversity index over productive rearrangements. TCRdb re-hosts the immuneACCESS table, in-frame sequences only. Its copies lack some clones; in the studies checked, an unresolved V gene accounts for under half of them, and the cause for the rest is not known. The DNA gave D and trimming, while V, J and clone size come from that table. This sample holds about 300,000 clones; roughly 89% were observed only once. The top ten clones comprise less than 3.5% of the sample.

Participants in the prospective study were aged 18 to 89 years, lived in about two dozen United States geographic areas, and enrolled through a virtual design. In the prospective study, cohorts were assigned on the basis of participant-reported clinical history obtained from a screening survey and a study questionnaire. A participant counted as exposed if, within 2 weeks of entering the study, that participant had been in contact with someone who had a PCR-confirmed or clinician-diagnosed COVID-19 case. In the prospective study, mobile phlebotomists collected whole blood, serum and a nasopharyngeal or oropharyngeal swab from each participant. Additional blood draws and questionnaires over an approximately two-month period could optionally be provided by prospective study participants. Prospective study blood samples were shipped either frozen or at room temperature before DNA extraction. Relative to germline, V is 2 bases shorter and J is 2 bases shorter, with 10 bases between their ends. Taken from the germline V gene (reference sequence), the CDR1 and CDR2 loops are SEHNR and FQNEAQ. The CDR3, cysteine through phenylalanine, is 14 amino acids long. The retained sequence is limited to the CDR3, 42 bases, with the frame set at the first base.

The source of the sample is a study of blood T cell repertoires in COVID-19 (dated by TCRdb to 2020 to 2021). Regarding the study in general: Collaborator samples came from the United States, Italy and Spain and covered acute and convalescent phases of COVID-19. The prospective study material was composed of cDNA or gDNA derived from T cells, B-cell-depleted T cells, or PBMCs. A de-identified subject ID, COVID-19 status, age in years and sex were almost always included in the sample metadata. The repertoires were made available in a free public database intended to serve as a resource for research on the immune response to SARS-CoV-2. Deeply sampled blood TCRbeta repertoires from subjects exposed to, actively infected with, or recovered from COVID-19 were included in the dataset. HLA class I and class II types, where available, came from metadata supplied by the sample provider rather than from assay-based typing. The samples were drawn from the first 160 participants of the ongoing ImmuneRACE study and from roughly 1,300 subjects provided by 6 global collaborators. General conclusions and limits of the study: The quantity of clinical and demographic metadata differed by source and by participant and was supplied without curation.

The sample comprised PBMCs or T cells enriched from blood (not recorded which). The source is a woman in her forties or fifties who had been exposed to COVID-19. Recombination connected TRBV7-9 to TRBJ2-7; 6 matching bases give a weak D call of TRBD2. This receptor has the CDR3 CASSLLGEAYEQYF. The nucleotides are TGTGCCAGCAGCTTATTAGGGGAGGCCTACGAGCAGTACTTC.